These 25 T cell receptor beta chains were sequenced from one sample in a study of blood T cell repertoires in COVID-19. Only in-frame clones appear in the TCRdb table, and some are missing; sequencing was by immunoSEQ multiplex PCR. The sample carries some 140,000 clones, approximately 78% recorded once. The specimen sequenced was peripheral blood. Source of these receptors: an elderly man with acute or convalescent COVID-19.

J is TRBJ2-1 and V is TRBV4-1; 7 nucleotides align to TRBD2. Germline V gene data show CDR1 as MGHRA and CDR2 as YSYEKL. V gave up 3 bases and J gave up 10 bases; unmatched junction bases: 6. The CDR3 has 13 amino acids. Here the CDR3 DNA reads TGCGCCAGCAGCCAGCCGGGGCGGGGGGAGCAGTTCTTC. It yields the protein CASSQPGRGEQFF.

The V and J genes are TRBV12-5 and TRBJ1-2, with D maybe TRBD1 (5 bases). Germline-derived CDR1 and CDR2 are LGHNT and FRNRAP. Trimming shortened V by 7 bases and J by 6 bases, and 12 bases separated the two germline ends. This CDR3 has 12 amino acids. The CDR3 DNA reads TGTGCTAGTGCCCGGGGGGGGAATGGCTACACCTTC. Translated, it gives CASARGGNGYTF. Full variable domain (missing parts from reference TRBV12-5 and TRBJ1-2): DARVTQTPRHKVTEMGQEVTMRCQPILGHNTVFWYRQTMMQGLELLAYFRNRAPLDDSGMPKDRFSAEMPDATLATLKIQPSEPRDSAVYFCASARGGNGYTFGSGTRLTVV.

V and J are TRBV28 and TRBJ2-5, with TRBD1 identical over 7 bases. Looked up from germline, CDR1 is MDHEN and CDR2 is SYDVKM. This CDR3 is 14 amino acids long. The J segment lost 6 bases and the V segment lost 7 bases, leaving 11 bases of the junction unmatched. CDR3 residues: CASTLRGGAKTQYF. CDR3 in DNA: TGTGCCAGCACCCTAAGAGGGGGCGCGAAGACCCAGTACTTC.

V usage is TRBV6-1 and J usage is TRBJ2-5, with a tentative D call TRBD2 (5 bases). CDR3 length equals 12 residues. V was cut by 7 bases and J by 2 bases, with 8 bases left in between. From germline, CDR1 is MNHNS and CDR2 SASEGT. CDR3 protein: CASTREQETQYF. CDR3 coding DNA: TGTGCCAGCACTCGGGAACAAGAGACCCAGTACTTC.

This clone came up a few times. This rearrangement joins TRBV5-4 to TRBJ1-6, with D unresolved. The germline CDR1 and CDR2 sequences are SGHNT and YYREEE (reference sequence). V lost 0 bases to trimming and J lost 3 bases, with 4 bases between them. The length of the CDR3 is 14 residues. The CDR3 spells CASSLEHYNSPLHF. In DNA, the CDR3 is TGTGCCAGCAGCTTGGAACACTATAATTCACCCCTCCACTTT.

The J gene is TRBJ2-3, the V gene TRBV6-4; 7 bases line up with TRBD2. The CDR3 spans 15 residues. CDR1 MRHNA and CDR2 SNTAGT come from the germline V gene. Trimming cost V 2 bases and J 2 bases; bases outside gene matches: 4. In nucleotides, the CDR3 is TGTGCCAGCAGTGACCGAGCGGGGCCCACAGATACGCAGTATTTT. The encoded protein is CASSDRAGPTDTQYF.

The chain couples TRBV5-1 to TRBJ2-1, with 9 bases fitting TRBD1. In germline, CDR1 is SGHRS, CDR2 YFSETQ. Trimming removed 4 bases from V and 2 bases from J; junction bases left unmatched: 1. CDR3 length equals 14 residues. CDR3 DNA sequence: TGCGCCAGCAGCCGACAGGGGGCCTACAATGAGCAGTTCTTC. Translating it yields CASSRQGAYNEQFF.

This chain connects TRBV4-3 to TRBJ1-2, with 7 positions matching TRBD1. Unmatched junction bases numbered 8, after V lost 0 bases and J lost 4 bases. The CDR3 length is 16 residues. The germline V gene has CDR1 LGHNA and CDR2 YSLEER. The CDR3 sequence is CASSQDLKTGSYGYTF. CDR3 nucleotide sequence: TGCGCCAGCAGCCAAGACCTCAAGACAGGGTCCTATGGCTACACCTTC.

This clone turned up a few times. The CDR3 sequence: CAIRGEGISNQPQHF. CDR3 DNA sequence: TGTGCCATCAGGGGAGAAGGGATTAGCAATCAGCCCCAGCATTTT. The V and J genes are TRBV10-3 and TRBJ1-5; unclear D gene. Germline CDR1 is ENHRY and CDR2 is SYGVKD. With 6 bases removed from V and 0 bases from J, the gap between germline ends came to 12 bases. The CDR3 covers 15 residues.

The rearrangement uses TRBV6-5 and TRBJ1-1; D is unresolved. Germline-derived CDR1 and CDR2 are MNHEY and SVGAGI. Trimming took 4 bases from V and 4 from J, leaving 10 bases between them. This CDR3 has 13 amino acids. CDR3 in DNA: TGTGCCAGCAGTTTCGCCCTACGCACTGAAGCTTTCTTT. Translated: CASSFALRTEAFF.

The V and J genes are TRBV4-2 and TRBJ2-2; 10 bases are shared with TRBD2. V lost 0 bases to trimming and J lost 5 bases; unmatched junction nucleotides: 6. Germline-derived CDR1 and CDR2 are LGHNA and YNFKEQ. This CDR3 has 17 residues. CDR3 coding DNA: TGTGCCAGCAGCCAAGAAGCCCTAGCGGGGGTGACCGGGGAGCTGTTTTTT. Protein sequence: CASSQEALAGVTGELFF.

CDR3 loop: CASSQADDPGHYEQYF. As DNA, the CDR3 is TGCGCCAGCAGCCAAGCTGACGATCCGGGACACTACGAGCAGTACTTC. The rearrangement uses TRBV4-1 and TRBJ2-7; a weak D match, TRBD1 (6 bases). V was pared by 1 base and J by 3 bases, with 16 bases between. Looked up from germline, CDR1 is MGHRA and CDR2 is YSYEKL. The CDR3 totals 16 residues.

This clone has only one observation. The CDR3 coding sequence is TGCGCCAGCAGGCCCGGGACAGAGAGCTCCTACGAGCAGTACGTC. Residues: CASRPGTESSYEQYV. The chain joins TRBV5-1 to TRBJ2-7, with 7 bases that match TRBD1. Germline V gene data show CDR1 as SGHRS and CDR2 as YFSETQ. The CDR3 sequence is 15 residues long. V lost 5 bases to trimming and J lost 0 bases; unmatched junction nucleotides: 8.

The chain combines TRBV6-1 with TRBJ2-4, with 8 bases lining up with TRBD1. Germline V lookup: CDR1 MNHNS, CDR2 SASEGT. There are 19 residues in the CDR3. Trimming at V came to 0 bases and at J to 0 bases, leaving 10 bases not matched to a gene. The CDR3 sequence is CASSEAPGGTGLAKNIQYF. The DNA of the CDR3 is TGTGCCAGCAGTGAAGCGCCGGGCGGGACAGGCCTAGCCAAAAACATTCAGTACTTC.

The rearrangement uses TRBV18 and TRBJ2-1, with a possible D match to TRBD1 (5 bases). The length of the CDR3 is 15 residues. Germline assignment: CDR1 KGHSH and CDR2 LQKENI. V was clipped by 3 bases and J by 4 bases, with 13 bases between them. This chain's CDR3 is CASSPDSSLYNEQFF. CDR3 sequence (DNA): TGTGCCAGCTCACCCGACAGCTCCCTTTACAATGAGCAGTTCTTC.

The rearrangement links TRBV6-1 to TRBJ2-5; D unresolved. The germline V gene encodes CDR1 MNHNS and CDR2 SASEGT. This CDR3 has 15 residues. V dropped 2 bases and J dropped 2 bases, with 12 bases sitting between them. The CDR3 is CASSESGTDQETQYF. CDR3 coding DNA: TGTGCCAGCAGTGAATCAGGCACGGATCAAGAGACCCAGTACTTC.

The rearrangement joins TRBV27 to TRBJ1-1; 8 bases are a match to TRBD1. The CDR3 runs to 16 residues. Germline CDR1 MNHEY, CDR2 SMNVEV (reference sequence). After removal of 6 bases from V and 3 bases from J, the junction contained 12 bases not matched to a gene. The CDR3 coding sequence is TGTGCCAGCAGCCCGGACAGGGCCCCGGAGGACACTGAAGCTTTCTTT. Residues: CASSPDRAPEDTEAFF.

V usage is TRBV5-1 and J usage is TRBJ1-2; 7 bases line up with TRBD1. Looked up from germline, CDR1 is SGHRS and CDR2 is YFSETQ. The J segment lost 8 bases and the V segment lost 0 bases, leaving 10 bases of the junction unmatched. This CDR3 comprises 15 residues. This chain's CDR3 is CASSLETGTALGYTF. The DNA for the CDR3 is TGCGCCAGCAGCTTGGAGACCGGGACAGCCTTGGGCTACACCTTC.

The chain is built from TRBV6-5 and TRBJ1-1, with no clear D. V was cut by 5 bases and J by 6 bases, with 16 bases left in between. Germline-derived CDR1 and CDR2 are MNHEY and SVGAGI. The CDR3 has 14 residues. The CDR3 nucleotides read TGTGCCAGCAGTCTTCACACGTCCCCCTCTGAAGCTTTCTTT. Its protein product is CASSLHTSPSEAFF.

The chain joins TRBV6-1 to TRBJ1-1, with 9 positions matching TRBD1. Per the germline V gene, CDR1 is MNHNS and CDR2 is SASEGT. The CDR3 spans 15 residues. The V segment lost 1 base and the J segment 6 bases; nucleotides outside the gene matches: 6. In nucleotides, the CDR3 is TGTGCCAGCAGTGAAGGGACAGGGGCCCGCGCTGAAGCTTTCTTT. Its protein is CASSEGTGARAEAFF.

The chain joins TRBV7-8 to TRBJ2-1, with D possibly TRBD1 on 6 matching bases. CDR3 length: 17 amino acids. Trimming took off 0 bases at V and 1 base at J, with 13 bases between the two ends. Per germline, CDR1 SGHVS and CDR2 FQNEAQ. As DNA, the CDR3 is TGTGCCAGCAGCTTAGCAGGACAGTCCTTATCCTACAATGAGCAGTTCTTC. Translating it yields CASSLAGQSLSYNEQFF.

The chain couples TRBV11-3 to TRBJ2-1, with 10 nucleotides matching TRBD2. The CDR3 sequence is 19 residues long. V shed 5 bases and J 7 bases; nucleotides not matched to a gene: 20. The germline CDR1 and CDR2 sequences are SGHNT and YENEEA. The CDR3 is CASSRRASGGALGWNEQFF. The CDR3, as DNA: TGTGCCAGCAGCCGAAGAGCGAGCGGGGGGGCCCTGGGGTGGAATGAGCAGTTCTTC.

The chain couples TRBV18 to TRBJ1-1, with D possibly being TRBD1 (6 bases). The CDR3 has 16 amino acids. The V end was cut by 3 bases, the J end by 2 bases, with 16 bases between. Germline V gene data show CDR1 as KGHSH and CDR2 as LQKENI. The CDR3 region is CASSPNAAGTNTEAFF. The CDR3, as DNA: TGTGCCAGCTCACCCAACGCGGCAGGGACAAACACTGAAGCTTTCTTT.

The CDR3 DNA is TGCGCCAGCAGTGAGGGTTGGGGACAGGGGAGCTATGGCTACACCTTC. Encoded protein: CASSEGWGQGSYGYTF. The V and J genes are TRBV10-2 and TRBJ1-2, with 10 nucleotides matching TRBD1. Germline lookup yields CDR1 WSHSY and CDR2 SAAADI. This CDR3 spans 16 amino acids. Losses at the gene ends were 2 bases for V and 4 bases for J; bases not matched to a gene: 7.

The rearrangement links TRBV11-3 to TRBJ1-2, with D perhaps TRBD1 (5 bases). This CDR3 is built from 12 residues. The V end lost 1 base, the J end lost 8 bases, and 8 bases lay between the germline ends. The V gene's germline CDR1 is SGHNT and CDR2 YENEEA. The CDR3 here is CASSLGGAGYTF. DNA of the CDR3: TGTGCCAGCAGCTTAGGCGGGGCCGGCTACACCTTC.